This TCR beta chain was obtained from a study of blood T cell repertoires in COVID-19. Overall study context: Whether acute or convalescent, the COVID-19 samples came from the United States, Italy and Spain.

This CDR3 has 16 amino acids. Per germline, CDR1 MGHDK and CDR2 SYGVNS. With 3 bases removed from V and 0 bases from J, the gap between germline ends came to 15 bases. Produced via immunoSEQ multiplex PCR; TCRdb's table is partial and in-frame only. The sample carries under 400,000 clones, 85% to 90% recorded once. The sequence derives from a man in his late teens or twenties with active or convalescent COVID-19. Specimen: peripheral blood. V gene TRBV25-1 combines with J gene TRBJ2-7, with a tentative D call TRBD2 (6 bases). CDR3 in DNA: TGTGCCAGCAGTGAGGGGGGTTCTGGGTACTCCTACGAGCAGTACTTC. Translated: CASSEGGSGYSYEQYF.